The 14 T cell receptor beta chains below were found in one sample sequenced in a study of blood T cell repertoires in COVID-19. Measured with immunoSEQ multiplex PCR; TCRdb has only the in-frame clones, and not every one. The table includes more than 200,000 clones, 80% to 85% detected once. Material: peripheral blood. The source is a man aged 35 to 55 with acute or convalescent COVID-19.

This chain connects TRBV29-1 to TRBJ2-5; 8 positions agree with TRBD2. V dropped 8 bases and J dropped 2; count of bases not matched to a gene: 13. This CDR3 is 15 amino acids long. Germline CDR1 and CDR2: SQVTM and ANQGSEA. The CDR3 spells CSSPGGSGTQETQYF. The CDR3 DNA is TGCAGCTCGCCGGGGGGTAGCGGGACTCAAGAGACCCAGTACTTC. The variable domain in full, completed from reference TRBV29-1 and TRBJ2-5, reads SAVISQKPSRDICQRGTSLTIQCQVDSQVTMMFWYRQQPGQSLTLIATANQGSEATYESGFVIDKFPISRPNLTFSTLTVSNMSPEDSSIYLCSSPGGSGTQETQYFGPGTRLLVL.

This clone turned up a few times. The V call is TRBV6-5, the J call TRBJ1-6; D is possibly TRBD1 (5 bases). Germline V gene lookup returns CDR1 MNHEY and CDR2 SVGAGI. V lost 8 bases and J lost 7, with 12 bases in between. The CDR3 is made up of 13 amino acids. This CDR3 is CASWRDQNSPLHF. The CDR3 DNA reads TGTGCCAGCTGGAGGGACCAAAATTCACCCCTCCACTTT.

V gene TRBV20-1 combines with J gene TRBJ1-2, with D possibly being TRBD1 (5 bases). V was pared by 3 bases and J by 2 bases, with 10 bases between. The CDR3 is 13 amino acids. The germline V gene encodes CDR1 DFQATT and CDR2 SNEGSKA (reference sequence). CDR3 amino acids: CSASSRANYGYTF. CDR3 coding DNA: TGCAGTGCTAGTTCCAGGGCAAACTATGGCTACACCTTC.

V usage is TRBV2 and J usage is TRBJ2-1; no reliable D call. Per the germline V gene, CDR1 is SNHLY and CDR2 is FYNNEI. The CDR3 is made up of 14 amino acids. Trimming took off 7 bases at V and 6 bases at J, with 16 bases between the two ends. The CDR3 DNA sequence: TGTGCCAGCACGATTCCCGAGGTAGGCAATGAGCAGTTCTTC. Protein sequence: CASTIPEVGNEQFF.

This clone was observed a few times. This rearrangement joins TRBV7-3 to TRBJ2-3, with 10 bases fitting TRBD2. The germline V gene encodes CDR1 SGHTA and CDR2 FQGTGA. V lost 4 bases and J lost 3; bases outside the gene matches: 7. The CDR3 is made up of 16 amino acids. The CDR3: CASSSPLAGETDTQYF. CDR3 DNA: TGTGCCAGCAGCTCACCCCTAGCGGGAGAAACAGATACGCAGTATTTT.

The chain is built from TRBV14 and TRBJ1-4, with 8 bases that match TRBD1. The V and J ends lost 4 bases and 5 bases, in that order; junction bases with no gene match: 9. Germline V gene sequence: CDR1 SGHDN, CDR2 FVKESK. The CDR3 covers 16 residues. The CDR3 region has the DNA TGTGCCAGCAGCCTTGGGACAGGCCTATTGAATGAAAAACTGTTTTTT. Its translation is CASSLGTGLLNEKLFF. Complete variable domain (other parts from reference TRBV14 and TRBJ1-4): EAGVTQFPSHSVIEKGQTVTLRCDPISGHDNLYWYRRVMGKEIKFLLHFVKESKQDESGMPNNRFLAERTGGTYSTLKVQPAELEDSGVYFCASSLGTGLLNEKLFFGSGTQLSVL.

This chain links TRBV28 with TRBJ1-2, with D possibly TRBD1 on 6 matching bases. Trimming removed 6 bases at V and 3 bases at J, with 20 bases between. The CDR3 loop spans 16 amino acids. The germline V gene encodes CDR1 MDHEN and CDR2 SYDVKM. The CDR3 loop reads CASSPGGGAKDYGYTF. CDR3 DNA: TGTGCCAGCAGCCCCGGGGGGGGCGCGAAAGACTATGGCTACACCTTC.

This chain links TRBV5-1 with TRBJ1-1; D possibly corresponds to TRBD1 (5 bases). This CDR3 has 14 residues. The V end lost 4 bases, the J end lost 4 bases, and 14 bases lay between the germline ends. Germline assignment: CDR1 SGHRS and CDR2 YFSETQ. The CDR3 loop reads CASSGGGVGTEAFF. The CDR3, as DNA: TGCGCCAGCAGCGGTGGGGGGGTTGGCACTGAAGCTTTCTTT.

CDR3 nucleotide sequence: TGTGCCAGCTCACCAATACGGGCAGGGGGCGGATCTGGCAATCAGCCCCAGCATTTT. As protein: CASSPIRAGGGSGNQPQHF. This sequence joins TRBV18 and TRBJ1-5; 8 bases line up with TRBD1. This CDR3 comprises 19 residues. Germline CDR1 KGHSH, CDR2 LQKENI. V was clipped by 2 bases and J by 2 bases; unmatched bases: 14.

This sequence joins TRBV3-1 (or the pseudogene TRBV3-2) and TRBJ2-6; possibly TRBD1 for D (6 bases). Germline V gene data show CDR1 as LGHDT and CDR2 as YNNKEL (reference sequence). The CDR3 totals 17 residues. The V and J ends lost 1 base and 2 bases respectively, with 12 bases between them. The chain's CDR3 is CASSQGISGAGANVLTF. In nucleotides, the CDR3 is TGTGCCAGCAGCCAAGGGATTTCAGGGGCTGGGGCCAACGTCCTGACTTTC.

This clone showed up just once. V usage is TRBV7-3 and J usage is TRBJ2-3; 9 nucleotides agree with TRBD2. The germline gives CDR1 SGHTA, CDR2 FQGTGA. This CDR3 contains 16 residues. With 5 bases clipped from V and 2 bases from J, the junction kept 8 bases outside the gene matches. The CDR3 sequence: CASSLGVAGDTDTQYF. In nucleotides, the CDR3 is TGTGCCAGCAGCCTGGGAGTAGCGGGAGACACAGATACGCAGTATTTT.

The gene calls are TRBV5-6 and TRBJ2-7, with a weak D call TRBD1 (5 bases). V shed 4 bases and J shed 6 bases, with 14 bases lying between them. CDR1 and CDR2 from the germline V gene are SGHDT and YYEEEE. The CDR3 covers 13 residues. CDR3 protein: CASSPEGRGEQYF. CDR3 DNA sequence: TGTGCCAGCAGCCCAGAAGGTAGGGGCGAGCAGTACTTC. The variable domain in full, completed from reference TRBV5-6 and TRBJ2-7, reads DAGVTQSPTHLIKTRGQQVTLRCSPKSGHDTVSWYQQALGQGPQFIFQYYEEEERQRGNFPDRFSGHQFPNYSSELNVNALLLGDSALYLCASSPEGRGEQYFGPGTRLTVT.

In DNA form, the CDR3 reads TGTGCCAGCTCAGCAGGGACTGGGGCCAACGTCCTGACTTTC. Translating gives CASSAGTGANVLTF. V gene TRBV18 combines with J gene TRBJ2-6; weak D call: TRBD1 (5 bases). V was clipped by 5 bases and J by 2 bases, with 7 bases between them. The CDR3 contains 14 residues. Germline V CDR1 and CDR2: KGHSH, LQKENI.

The chain uses TRBV30 and TRBJ1-2; the D gene is possibly TRBD1 (6 bases). The CDR3 sequence is 14 residues long. From germline, CDR1 is GTSNPN and CDR2 SVGIG (reference sequence). Trimming shortened V by 0 bases and J by 1 base, and 9 bases separated the two germline ends. Here the CDR3 DNA reads TGTGCCTGGAGTGTCGGGGGGCATAACTATGGCTACACCTTC. Protein: CAWSVGGHNYGYTF.